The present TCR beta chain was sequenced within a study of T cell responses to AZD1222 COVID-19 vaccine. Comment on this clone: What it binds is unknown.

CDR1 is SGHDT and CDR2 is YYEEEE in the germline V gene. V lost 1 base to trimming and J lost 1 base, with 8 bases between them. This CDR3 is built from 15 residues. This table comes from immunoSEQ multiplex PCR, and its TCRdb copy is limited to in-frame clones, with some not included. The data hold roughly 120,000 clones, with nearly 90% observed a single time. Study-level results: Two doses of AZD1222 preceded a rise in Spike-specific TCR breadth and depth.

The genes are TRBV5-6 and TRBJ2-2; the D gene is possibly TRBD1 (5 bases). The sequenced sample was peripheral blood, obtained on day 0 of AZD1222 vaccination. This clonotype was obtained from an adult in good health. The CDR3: CASSLIQENTGELFF. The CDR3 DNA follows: TGTGCCAGCAGCTTGATACAGGAGAACACCGGGGAGCTGTTTTTT.